This TCR beta chain derives from a study of cytomegalovirus exposure and HLA in healthy donors. The primer mix had 60 Vbeta and 13 Jbeta primers. Produced via immunoSEQ multiplex PCR; TCRdb's table is partial and in-frame only. The data show roughly 180,000 clones, with 82% seen just once and 1.5% held by the top ten. This receptor was obtained from a man in his forties or fifties in good health and CMV-seronegative. The specimen sequenced was PBMCs.

The CDR3 DNA reads as TGTGCCATCAGGGGGGACAGGGCAGGTGATGGCTACACCTTC. Residues: CAIRGDRAGDGYTF. The genes are TRBV10-3 and TRBJ1-2; the match to TRBD1 covers 9 bases. V trimming: 6 bases; J trimming: 6 bases; junction bases outside the gene matches: 8. The V gene's germline CDR1 is ENHRY and CDR2 SYGVKD. This CDR3 region has 14 residues.